A selection of T cell receptor beta chains follows, all from one sample in a study of blood T cells in healthy people across ages. TCRdb analysed the 5' RACE reads with MiXCR anew, one entry per CDR3 protein. The table has around 1,100,000 distinct CDR3 sequences, roughly two fifths seen once. Sequencing input: blood. The source of these receptors is a man aged 18 to 29 in good health. Both conserved end residues are trimmed from each CDR3. Only part of the rows carry a size: once, few, many, or a class if the clone is expanded.

- TRBJ1-2 TRBV6-5 ASSYSGQGYGNGYT
few TRBJ1-2 TRBV7-9 ASRVKTSGEGGYT
few TRBJ2-4 TRBV5-1 ASSLGQNLAKNIQY
few TRBJ2-5 TRBV2 ASSCDRGQGETQY
- TRBJ2-1 TRBV10-3 AISERDRVGHEQF
few TRBJ2-7 TRBV6-2/TRBV6-3 ASSYSGSKIYEQY
- TRBJ1-1 TRBV20-1 SATLGHMNTEAF
- TRBJ1-4 TRBV7-9 ASSPPLAGSEKLF
- - TRBV12-3/TRBV12-4 ASSLTSGGSPGCEQF
few TRBJ1-1 TRBV4-3 ASSQGRVKPAEAF
many TRBJ2-3 TRBV4-1 ASSKRSADTQY
- TRBJ2-1 TRBV6-2/TRBV6-3 ASSPDRPASYNEQF